This T cell receptor (beta chain) was observed in a study of regulatory T cells in long-lasting Graves disease. iRepertoire HTBI primers and Arm-PCR of CDR3 regions built TCR beta libraries. TCRdb ran MiXCR on the multiplex PCR reads and lists one entry per CDR3 protein. The table shows around 340,000 distinct CDR3 sequences, with around a fifth occurring only once. Stated time point: persistent/refractory GD, antithyroid drugs over 5 years with positive TRAb. Scientists built the TCR library using RNA that was extracted from PBMCs. Specimen: peripheral blood mononuclear cells (PBMCs), collected when the disease was refractory, from a patient treated with antithyroid drugs. The sequence came from a female donor with Graves disease.

CDR3 region: CASSFGGLGYTF. For the CDR3, the DNA is TGTGCCAGCAGCTTTGGAGGTTTAGGCTACACCTTC. V usage is TRBV5-4 and J usage is TRBJ1-2; D unclear. Trimming removed 2 bases at V and 8 bases at J, with 10 bases between. The CDR3 loop spans 12 amino acids. In germline, CDR1 is SGHNT, CDR2 YYREEE (reference sequence). The complete variable domain, with remaining parts taken from reference TRBV5-4 and TRBJ1-2, reads ETGVTQSPTHLIKTRGQQVTLRCSSQSGHNTVSWYQQALGQGPQFIFQYYREEENGRGNFPPRFSGLQFPNYSSELNVNALELDDSALYLCASSFGGLGYTFGSGTRLTVV.